The T cell receptor (beta chain) under discussion was sequenced for a study of OX40 agonist ivuxolimab in advanced cancers. With V trimmed by 8 bases and J by 5 bases, 10 bases remained unmatched. Germline V gene sequence: CDR1 SNHLY, CDR2 FYNNEI. The CDR3 consists of 15 residues. This table comes from immunoSEQ multiplex PCR, and its TCRdb copy is limited to in-frame clones, with some not included. The table records about 92,000 clones, 90% to 95% of them present only once. Sample: CD4+ or CD8+ T cells sorted from blood, taken in a trial of the OX40 agonist ivuxolimab. The origin of this receptor is an adult with an advanced solid tumor such as melanoma, head and neck, liver or kidney cancer. The V call is TRBV2, the J call TRBJ2-2; 8 nucleotides line up with TRBD1. CDR3 amino acids: CASAWTGRNTGELFF. The CDR3 nucleotides are TGTGCCAGCGCCTGGACAGGGCGGAATACCGGGGAGCTGTTTTTT.